The T cell receptor (beta chain) under discussion was sequenced for a study of blood T cell repertoires in COVID-19. Study context: The United States, Italy and Spain were the sources of the acute and convalescent COVID-19 samples. Nucleic acid was either cDNA or gDNA, and it came from T cells, B-cell-depleted T cells, or PBMCs.

Methods used by the authors: Estimates of nucleated cell counts were drawn from the amplification of reference gene primers. Profiling relied on immunoSEQ multiplex PCR, and the TCRdb table lists in-frame clones only, not all of them. V and J calls and clone size are given by that table; D and trimming were obtained from the DNA. The table includes some 700,000 clones, 85% to 90% detected once. In regard to this clone: Germline and junction disagree at one end, which may indicate a read error.

The CDR3 consists of 12 residues. Germline CDR1 is MDHEN and CDR2 is SYDVKM. This chain uses TRBV28 with TRBJ2-7; maybe TRBD1 (6 bases). This TCR came from a woman younger than 35 with acute or convalescent COVID-19. Sequenced sample: peripheral blood. The CDR3 sequence is CASSQLQGTTDF. The CDR3 region has the DNA TGTGCCAGCAGCCAATTACAGGGTACGACAGACTTC.